The 15 T cell receptor beta chains in this list originate from one sample, sequenced in a study of CD8 T cells in ankylosing spondylitis. TCRdb recomputed calls from the 5' RACE reads with MiXCR, one row per CDR3 protein. The sample shows about 360,000 distinct CDR3 sequences, roughly 14% of them seen only once. Material: blood, either unsorted or a sorted T cell fraction (not recorded which). The receptors were sampled from a male donor with ankylosing spondylitis or in good health (not recorded which).

This clonotype was recorded at least ten times. J is TRBJ2-4 and V is TRBV12-3 or TRBV12-4; D ambiguous. The length of the CDR3 is 13 residues. V was pared by 3 bases and J by 4 bases, with 7 bases between. CDR3 coding DNA: TGTGCCAGCAGTTTTACTCAAAAAAACATTCAGTACTTC. Amino acids: CASSFTQKNIQYF.

This clonotype appeared a few times. The rearrangement links TRBV2 to TRBJ1-4; TRBD1 is a possible D gene (6 bases). Trimming stripped 7 bases from V and 0 bases from J, with 12 bases between. The germline V gene has CDR1 SNHLY and CDR2 FYNNEI. The CDR3 length is 15 residues. The CDR3 DNA reads as TGTGCCAGCAAGCTTCAGGGGACAACTAATGAAAAACTGTTTTTT. It is translated as CASKLQGTTNEKLFF. Using reference TRBV2 and TRBJ1-4 for the parts outside the CDR3, the full variable domain is EPEVTQTPSHQVTQMGQEVILRCVPISNHLYFYWYRQILGQKVEFLVSFYNNEISEKSEIFDDQFSVERPDGSNFTLKIRSTKLEDSAMYFCASKLQGTTNEKLFFGSGTQLSVL.

This clonotype has ten or more counts. Written as DNA, the CDR3 is TGTGCCAGCAGCCGTGACCCCAGGGTCGGGGAAAAACTGTTTTTT. Translated: CASSRDPRVGEKLFF. J is TRBJ1-4 and V is TRBV7-8, with a tentative D call TRBD1 (5 bases). This CDR3 contains 15 residues. Germline-derived CDR1 and CDR2 are SGHVS and FQNEAQ. The V gene lost 5 bases and the J gene lost 8 bases, with 18 bases spanning the gap.

The J gene is TRBJ2-4, the V gene TRBV12-3 or TRBV12-4; either TRBD1 or TRBD2 may supply D (5 bases each). This CDR3 contains 14 residues. V dropped 3 bases and J dropped 3 bases, with 9 bases sitting between them. This chain's CDR3 is CASSFGTFKNIQYF. For the CDR3, the DNA is TGTGCCAGCAGTTTTGGGACGTTCAAAAACATTCAGTACTTC.

This clonotype has only a few counts. The chain couples TRBV5-1 to TRBJ2-3; TRBD1 matches at 8 bases. The CDR3 sequence is 16 residues long. Germline-derived CDR1 and CDR2 are SGHRS and YFSETQ. Trimming cost V 2 bases and J 2 bases; bases outside gene matches: 7. CDR3 sequence reads: CASSFGTGRYTDTQYF. The CDR3 nucleotides read TGCGCCAGCAGCTTCGGGACAGGTCGTTACACAGATACGCAGTATTTT.

This clonotype has ten or more counts. The chain has TRBV4-1 and TRBJ1-2; 8 bases align to TRBD1. The CDR3 totals 18 residues. Germline V gene data show CDR1 as MGHRA and CDR2 as YSYEKL. The junction had 12 bases not matched to a gene; V was cut back by 2 bases and J by 1 base. CDR3 residues: CASSQPRDRTTINYGYTF. CDR3 bases: TGCGCCAGCAGCCAACCCCGGGACAGGACAACAATTAACTATGGCTACACCTTC.

This clonotype was detected only a few times. V usage is TRBV19 and J usage is TRBJ2-4; 8 nucleotides line up with TRBD1. CDR3 length equals 20 residues. CDR1 and CDR2 from the germline V gene are LNHDA and SQIVND (reference sequence). The ends lost 6 bases at V and 0 bases at J; junction bases unmatched: 19. The CDR3 sequence: CASSLRTGTGGLGAKNIQYF. The CDR3 nucleotides are TGTGCCAGTAGCCTTCGCACCGGGACAGGTGGGCTTGGAGCCAAAAACATTCAGTACTTC.

A few counts support this clonotype. The chain carries TRBV20-1 and TRBJ2-5; TRBD2 might be the D (6 bases). The CDR3 is made up of 16 amino acids. V was cut by 3 bases and J by 1 base, with 18 bases left in between. Germline-derived CDR1 and CDR2 are DFQATT and SNEGSKA (reference sequence). This CDR3 reads CSASPSPLGGQETQYF. CDR3 bases: TGCAGTGCTAGCCCCAGTCCTCTGGGGGGCCAAGAGACCCAGTACTTC.

The chain joins TRBV5-1 to TRBJ1-1; 8 nucleotides line up with TRBD1. Per germline, CDR1 SGHRS and CDR2 YFSETQ. This CDR3 has 16 amino acids. V shed 1 base and J 4 bases; nucleotides not matched to a gene: 9. The CDR3 DNA is TGCGCCAGCAGCTTGCGCCCCGGACAGGGTGTCACTGAAGCTTTCTTT. It is translated as CASSLRPGQGVTEAFF.

This clonotype turned up a few times. The chain is built from TRBV4-1 and TRBJ1-4; D remains ambiguous. Germline V CDR1 and CDR2: MGHRA, YSYEKL. Trimming stripped 7 bases from V and 8 bases from J, with 11 bases between. CDR3 length equals 12 residues. In DNA, the CDR3 is TGCGCCAGCAACCGCCCCGGGGAAAAACTGTTTTTT. It specifies CASNRPGEKLFF.

This chain uses TRBV24-1 with TRBJ1-1; D not certain. Germline-derived CDR1 and CDR2 are KGHDR and SFDVKD. This CDR3 region has 15 residues. V was trimmed by 9 bases and J by 3 bases, leaving 19 bases between them. DNA of the CDR3: TGTGCCACCGGAAAGAGTGCGTCCGGCGACACTGAAGCTTTCTTT. Its translation is CATGKSASGDTEAFF.

The V call is TRBV24-1, the J call TRBJ2-3; 7 bases agree with TRBD1. CDR1 and CDR2 from the germline V gene are KGHDR and SFDVKD. The CDR3 runs 16 residues. After removal of 4 bases from V and 2 bases from J, the junction contained 8 bases not matched to a gene. In DNA form, the CDR3 reads TGTGCCACCAGTGAGGCCGGGACAGAGAACACAGATACGCAGTATTTT. Translation gives CATSEAGTENTDTQYF.

In its sample, this clonotype was seen a few times. The genes are TRBV5-1 and TRBJ2-5; D call uncertain. This CDR3 is 14 amino acids long. Germline V lookup: CDR1 SGHRS, CDR2 YFSETQ. The V end lost 2 bases, the J end lost 2 bases, and 10 bases lay between the germline ends. The chain's CDR3 is CASSLGRPQETQYF. Here the CDR3 DNA reads TGCGCCAGCAGCTTAGGACGGCCTCAAGAGACCCAGTACTTC.

This clonotype was seen at least ten times. The V call is TRBV20-1, the J call TRBJ2-7; the match to TRBD2 covers 7 bases. The CDR3 is 14 residues long. J lost 5 bases, V lost 6 bases, and 13 bases had no gene match. Germline V lookup: CDR1 DFQATT, CDR2 SNEGSKA (reference sequence). The DNA of the CDR3 is TGCAGTGCAGCACTAGCGAGAGGGGTCCACGAGCAGTACTTC. Its protein is CSAALARGVHEQYF.

V usage is TRBV12-3 or TRBV12-4 and J usage is TRBJ2-2; possibly TRBD2 for D (5 bases). CDR3 length: 13 amino acids. V was pared by 6 bases and J by 5 bases, with 10 bases between. The CDR3 reads CASRLPGTGELFF. In DNA, the CDR3 is TGTGCCAGCAGACTGCCGGGAACCGGGGAGCTGTTTTTT.